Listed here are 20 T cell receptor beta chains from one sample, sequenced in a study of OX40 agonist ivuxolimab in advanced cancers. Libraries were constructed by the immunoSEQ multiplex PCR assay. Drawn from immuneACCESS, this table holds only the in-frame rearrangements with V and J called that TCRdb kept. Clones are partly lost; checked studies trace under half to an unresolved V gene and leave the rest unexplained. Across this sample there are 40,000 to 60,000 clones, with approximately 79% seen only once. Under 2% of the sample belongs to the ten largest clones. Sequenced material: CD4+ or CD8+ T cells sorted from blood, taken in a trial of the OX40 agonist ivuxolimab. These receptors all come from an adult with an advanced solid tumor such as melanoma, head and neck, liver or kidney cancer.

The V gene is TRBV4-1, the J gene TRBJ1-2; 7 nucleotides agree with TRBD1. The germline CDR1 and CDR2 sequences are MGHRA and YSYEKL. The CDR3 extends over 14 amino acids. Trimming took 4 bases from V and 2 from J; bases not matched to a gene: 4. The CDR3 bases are TGCGCCAGCAGCCCAGGGGGAGGGAACTATGGCTACACCTTC. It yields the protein CASSPGGGNYGYTF.

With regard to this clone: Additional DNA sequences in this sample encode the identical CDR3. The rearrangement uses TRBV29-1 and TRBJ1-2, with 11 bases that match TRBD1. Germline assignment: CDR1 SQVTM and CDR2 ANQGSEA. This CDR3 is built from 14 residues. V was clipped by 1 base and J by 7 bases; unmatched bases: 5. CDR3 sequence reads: CSVEVDRGRGGYTF. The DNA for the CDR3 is TGCAGCGTTGAAGTGGACAGGGGGCGAGGTGGCTACACCTTC.

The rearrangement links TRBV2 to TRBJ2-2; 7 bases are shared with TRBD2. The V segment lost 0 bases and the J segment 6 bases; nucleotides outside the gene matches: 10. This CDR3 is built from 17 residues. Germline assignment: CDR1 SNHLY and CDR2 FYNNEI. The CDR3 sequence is CASSEAGAGVFAGELFF. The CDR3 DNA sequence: TGTGCCAGCAGTGAAGCAGGGGCGGGAGTGTTTGCCGGGGAGCTGTTTTTT.

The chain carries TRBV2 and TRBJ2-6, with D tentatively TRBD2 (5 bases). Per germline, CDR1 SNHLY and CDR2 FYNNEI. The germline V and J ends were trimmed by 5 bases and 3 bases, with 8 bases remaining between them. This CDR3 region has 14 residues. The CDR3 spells CASSFEGGANVLTF. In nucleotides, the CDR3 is TGTGCCAGCAGTTTCGAGGGTGGGGCCAACGTCCTGACTTTC.

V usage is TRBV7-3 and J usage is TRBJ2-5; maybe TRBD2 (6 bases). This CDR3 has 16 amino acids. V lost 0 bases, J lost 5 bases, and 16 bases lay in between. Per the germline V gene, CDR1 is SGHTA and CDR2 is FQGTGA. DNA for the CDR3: TGTGCCAGCAGCTTAACGCCACCCGGGACTGGGGAGACCCAGTACTTC. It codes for CASSLTPPGTGETQYF.

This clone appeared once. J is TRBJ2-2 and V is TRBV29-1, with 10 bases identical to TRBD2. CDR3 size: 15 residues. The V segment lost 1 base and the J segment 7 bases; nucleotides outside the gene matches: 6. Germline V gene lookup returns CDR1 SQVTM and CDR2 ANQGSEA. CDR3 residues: CSVEVGSGRFGELFF. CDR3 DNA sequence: TGCAGCGTTGAAGTGGGTAGCGGGAGGTTCGGGGAGCTGTTTTTT.

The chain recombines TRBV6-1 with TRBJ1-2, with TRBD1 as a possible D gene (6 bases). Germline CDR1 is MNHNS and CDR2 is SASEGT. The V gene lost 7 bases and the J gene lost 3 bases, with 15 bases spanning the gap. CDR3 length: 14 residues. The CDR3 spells CASTIRTEDYGYTF. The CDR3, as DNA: TGTGCCAGCACCATCAGGACAGAGGACTATGGCTACACCTTC.

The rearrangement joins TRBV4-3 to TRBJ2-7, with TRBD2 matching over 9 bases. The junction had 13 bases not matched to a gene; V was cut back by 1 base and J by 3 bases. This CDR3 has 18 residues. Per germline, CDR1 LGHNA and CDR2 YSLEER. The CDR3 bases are TGCGCCAGCAGCCAAGTACTAGCGGGCCTCCCGAACCGCTACGAGCAGTACTTC. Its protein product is CASSQVLAGLPNRYEQYF.

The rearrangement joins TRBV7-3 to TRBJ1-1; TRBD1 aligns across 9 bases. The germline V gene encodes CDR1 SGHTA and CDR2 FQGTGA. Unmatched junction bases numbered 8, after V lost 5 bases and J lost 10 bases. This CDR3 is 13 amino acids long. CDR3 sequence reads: CASSPGTGRGAFF. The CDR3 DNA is TGTGCCAGCAGCCCAGGGACAGGGCGAGGAGCTTTCTTT.

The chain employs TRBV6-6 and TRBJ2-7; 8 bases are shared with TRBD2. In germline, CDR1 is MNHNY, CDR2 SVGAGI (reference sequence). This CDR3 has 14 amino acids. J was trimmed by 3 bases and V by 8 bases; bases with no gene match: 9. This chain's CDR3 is CASGGRAGDYEQYF. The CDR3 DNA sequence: TGTGCCAGCGGGGGGCGAGCGGGAGACTACGAGCAGTACTTC.

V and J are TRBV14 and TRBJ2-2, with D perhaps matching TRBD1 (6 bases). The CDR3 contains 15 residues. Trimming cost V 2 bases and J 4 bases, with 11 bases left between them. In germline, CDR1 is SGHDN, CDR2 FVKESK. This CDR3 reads CASSQIRGSTGELFF. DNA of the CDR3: TGTGCCAGCAGCCAAATCAGGGGTTCCACCGGGGAGCTGTTTTTT.

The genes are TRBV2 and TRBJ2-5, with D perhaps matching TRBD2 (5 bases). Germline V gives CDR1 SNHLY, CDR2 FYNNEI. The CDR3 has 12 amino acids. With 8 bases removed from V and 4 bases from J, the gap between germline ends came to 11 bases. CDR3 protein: CASSPAGETQYF. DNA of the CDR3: TGTGCCAGCTCTCCCGCGGGAGAGACCCAGTACTTC. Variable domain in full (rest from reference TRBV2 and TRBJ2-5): EPEVTQTPSHQVTQMGQEVILRCVPISNHLYFYWYRQILGQKVEFLVSFYNNEISEKSEIFDDQFSVERPDGSNFTLKIRSTKLEDSAMYFCASSPAGETQYFGPGTRLLVL.

DNA of the CDR3: TGTGCCACCAGCAGAAATGAAGGGGGCGGGGGCGAGCAGTACTTC. This translates into CATSRNEGGGGEQYF. The chain is built from TRBV15 and TRBJ2-7; either TRBD1 or TRBD2 may supply D (7 bases each). CDR3 length: 15 amino acids. Germline values: CDR1 LNHNV, CDR2 YYDKDF (reference sequence). Deletions cut 2 bases from V and 6 bases from J, with 17 bases between. The complete variable domain, with remaining parts taken from reference TRBV15 and TRBJ2-7, reads DAMVIQNPRYQVTQFGKPVTLSCSQTLNHNVMYWYQQKSSQAPKLLFHYYDKDFNNEADTPDNFQSRRPNTSFCFLDIRSPGLGDTAMYLCATSRNEGGGGEQYFGPGTRLTVT.

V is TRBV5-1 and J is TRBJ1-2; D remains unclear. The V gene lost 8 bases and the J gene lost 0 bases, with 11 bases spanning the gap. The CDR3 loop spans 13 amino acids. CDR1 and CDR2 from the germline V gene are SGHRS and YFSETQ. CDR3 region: CASKPGTNYGYTF. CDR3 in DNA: TGCGCCAGTAAACCCGGGACTAACTATGGCTACACCTTC.

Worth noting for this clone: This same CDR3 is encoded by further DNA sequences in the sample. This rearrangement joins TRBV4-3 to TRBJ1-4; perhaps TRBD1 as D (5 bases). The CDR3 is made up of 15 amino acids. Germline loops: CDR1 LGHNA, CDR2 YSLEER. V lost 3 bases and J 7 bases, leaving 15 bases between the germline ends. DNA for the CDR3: TGCGCCAGCAGCCAGACCGGCACCGGGGGTGAAAAACTGTTTTTT. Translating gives CASSQTGTGGEKLFF.

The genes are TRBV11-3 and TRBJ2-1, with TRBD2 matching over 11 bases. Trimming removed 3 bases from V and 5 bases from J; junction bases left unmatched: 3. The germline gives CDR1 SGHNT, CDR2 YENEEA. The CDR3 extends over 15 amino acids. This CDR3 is CASSFGTSGDNEQFF. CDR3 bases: TGTGCCAGCAGCTTCGGGACTAGCGGAGACAATGAGCAGTTCTTC. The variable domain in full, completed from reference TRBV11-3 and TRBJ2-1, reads EAGVVQSPRYKIIEKKQPVAFWCNPISGHNTLYWYLQNLGQGPELLIRYENEEAVDDSQLPKDRFSAERLKGVDSTLKIQPAELGDSAVYLCASSFGTSGDNEQFFGPGTRLTVL.

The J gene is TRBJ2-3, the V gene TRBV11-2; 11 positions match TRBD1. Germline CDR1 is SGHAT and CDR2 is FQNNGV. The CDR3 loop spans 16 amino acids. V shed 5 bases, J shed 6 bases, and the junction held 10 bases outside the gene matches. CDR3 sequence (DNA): TGTGCCAGCAGCGCGCACTCGGGACAGGGGGTTGATACGCAGTATTTT. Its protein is CASSAHSGQGVDTQYF.

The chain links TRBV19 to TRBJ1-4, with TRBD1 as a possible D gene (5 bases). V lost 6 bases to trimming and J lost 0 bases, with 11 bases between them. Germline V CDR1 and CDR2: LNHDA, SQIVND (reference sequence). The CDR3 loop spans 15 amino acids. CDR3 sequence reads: CASRGTAATNEKLFF. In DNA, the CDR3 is TGTGCCAGTAGGGGGACGGCAGCAACTAATGAAAAACTGTTTTTT.

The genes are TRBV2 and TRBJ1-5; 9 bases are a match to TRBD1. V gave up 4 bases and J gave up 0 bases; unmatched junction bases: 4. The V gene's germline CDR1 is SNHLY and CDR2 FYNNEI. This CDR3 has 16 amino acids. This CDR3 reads CASSGGQGNSNQPQHF. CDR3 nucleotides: TGTGCCAGCAGTGGAGGACAGGGGAATAGCAATCAGCCCCAGCATTTT.

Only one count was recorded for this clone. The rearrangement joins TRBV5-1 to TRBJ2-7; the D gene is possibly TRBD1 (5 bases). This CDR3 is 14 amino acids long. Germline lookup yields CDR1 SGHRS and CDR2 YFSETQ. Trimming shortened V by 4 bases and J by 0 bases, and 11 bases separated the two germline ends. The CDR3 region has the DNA TGCGCCAGCAGCAAGGACACGGCCTCCTACGAGCAGTACTTC. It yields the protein CASSKDTASYEQYF.